The 13 T cell receptor beta chains below were found in one sample sequenced in a study of T cell repertoires in cytomegalovirus infection. MiXCR, applied by TCRdb to the reads, yields one record per CDR3 protein. The sample holds about 600,000 distinct CDR3 sequences, 24% seen once. The sample comprised CD8+ T cells from PBMCs. The receptors come from a human donor in good health (CMV status not recorded). Some clones in this sample may be carry-over from other donors' samples.

A remark on this clonotype: A read error may explain this, as a much larger clone is one base away. The V and J genes are TRBV7-6 and TRBJ2-2; possibly TRBD1 for D (6 bases). The CDR3 consists of 13 residues. CDR1 is SGHVS and CDR2 is FNYEAQ in the germline V gene. Here the CDR3 DNA reads TGTGTCAGCAGCCCGACAGGCACCGGGGAGCTGTTTTTT. Protein product: CVSSPTGTGELFF.

This chain uses TRBV28 with TRBJ1-1; D uncertain. Looked up from germline, CDR1 is MDHEN and CDR2 is SYDVKM. The V end lost 1 base, the J end lost 1 base, and 10 bases lay between the germline ends. The CDR3 extends over 15 amino acids. For the CDR3, the DNA is TGTGCCAGCAGTTTATACGCACAGCCGAACACTGAAGCTTTCTTT. Amino acids: CASSLYAQPNTEAFF. The variable domain in full, completed from reference TRBV28 and TRBJ1-1, reads DVKVTQSSRYLVKRTGEKVFLECVQDMDHENMFWYRQDPGLGLRLIYFSYDVKMKEKGDIPEGYSVSREKKERFSLILESASTNQTSMYLCASSLYAQPNTEAFFGQGTRLTVV.

There are a few counts of this clonotype. The chain uses TRBV5-4 and TRBJ2-1; 8 bases line up with TRBD2. The CDR3 is 15 residues long. Losses at the gene ends were 7 bases for V and 0 bases for J; bases not matched to a gene: 6. Per germline, CDR1 SGHNT and CDR2 YYREEE (reference sequence). This chain's CDR3 is CASGGGGSSYNEQFF. DNA of the CDR3: TGTGCCAGCGGTGGCGGGGGGAGCTCCTACAATGAGCAGTTCTTC.

This clonotype occurred a few times. The chain carries TRBV28 and TRBJ2-5, with D perhaps matching TRBD1 (6 bases). V was clipped by 5 bases and J by 5 bases, with 15 bases between them. CDR1 is MDHEN and CDR2 is SYDVKM in the germline V gene. CDR3 size: 14 residues. The CDR3 is CASSAYRVQETQYF. CDR3 bases: TGTGCCAGCAGTGCCTACAGGGTTCAGGAGACCCAGTACTTC. The whole variable domain, remainder taken from reference TRBV28 and TRBJ2-5, is DVKVTQSSRYLVKRTGEKVFLECVQDMDHENMFWYRQDPGLGLRLIYFSYDVKMKEKGDIPEGYSVSREKKERFSLILESASTNQTSMYLCASSAYRVQETQYFGPGTRLLVL.

This rearrangement joins TRBV28 to TRBJ2-3; TRBD2 agrees at 10 bases. V trimming: 3 bases; J trimming: 0 bases; junction bases outside the gene matches: 9. This CDR3 comprises 18 residues. Germline lookup yields CDR1 MDHEN and CDR2 SYDVKM. The CDR3 region is CASSFPAGGGPSTDTQYF. Here the CDR3 DNA reads TGTGCCAGCAGTTTCCCAGCGGGGGGGGGTCCTAGCACAGATACGCAGTATTTT.

This clonotype occurred a few times. The rearrangement joins TRBV6-4 to TRBJ2-2; 9 bases map to TRBD2. The CDR3 loop spans 15 amino acids. Trimming cost V 3 bases and J 4 bases; bases outside gene matches: 3. Germline-derived CDR1 and CDR2 are MRHNA and SNTAGT. The CDR3 DNA follows: TGTGCCAGCAGTGAAGCAGCGGGGGGCACCGGGGAGCTGTTTTTT. Its translation is CASSEAAGGTGELFF.

This clonotype was seen at least ten times. The CDR3 DNA reads as TGTGCCAGCAGTTTTGTGGCCCAGGGGTACGAGCAGTACTTC. It is translated as CASSFVAQGYEQYF. The chain has TRBV7-9 and TRBJ2-7; tentatively, D is TRBD1 (6 bases). CDR1 is SEHNR and CDR2 is FQNEAQ in the germline V gene (reference sequence). This CDR3 contains 14 residues. The V end lost 6 bases, the J end lost 4 bases, and 16 bases lay between the germline ends.

This clonotype occurred many times. The chain couples TRBV10-3 to TRBJ2-1; TRBD1 agrees at 9 bases. The germline CDR1 and CDR2 sequences are ENHRY and SYGVKD. V was pared by 6 bases and J by 4 bases, with 10 bases of the junction left unmatched. The CDR3 is made up of 16 amino acids. The CDR3 DNA is TGTGCCATCAGCACCACCGGGACAGGGAGTTACAATGAGCAGTTCTTC. This sequence encodes CAISTTGTGSYNEQFF.

A few counts support this clonotype. The J gene is TRBJ2-7, the V gene TRBV12-5, with 9 bases fitting TRBD1. Germline V CDR1 and CDR2: LGHNT, FRNRAP. The CDR3 length is 14 residues. V dropped 4 bases and J dropped 2; count of bases not matched to a gene: 3. The CDR3, as DNA: TGTGCTAGTGGTTCGGACAGGGGCCCCTACGAGCAGTACTTC. This sequence encodes CASGSDRGPYEQYF.

Worth noting for this clonotype: Since a much larger clone is just one base distant, this may be a read error. The J gene is TRBJ2-3, the V gene TRBV7-6, with TRBD2 matching over 7 bases. This CDR3 contains 16 residues. Germline V gives CDR1 SGHVS, CDR2 FNYEAQ. The V segment lost 0 bases and the J segment 3 bases; nucleotides outside the gene matches: 6. CDR3 DNA: TGTGCCAGCAGCTTAGCGATCGGGGGGACGACAGATACGCAGTATTTT. This codes for CASSLAIGGTTDTQYF. The whole variable domain, filled in from reference TRBV7-6 and TRBJ2-3, reads GAGVSQSPRYKVTKRGQDVALRCDPISGHVSLYWYRQALGQGPEFLTYFNYEAQQDKSGLPNDRFSAERPEGSISTLTIQRTEQRDSAMYRCASSLAIGGTTDTQYFGPGTRLTVL.

There are a few counts of this clonotype. The chain joins TRBV5-1 to TRBJ1-2, with D perhaps matching TRBD1 (5 bases). Trimming took 5 bases from V and 5 from J, leaving 19 bases between them. The CDR3 spans 15 residues. Germline CDR1 SGHRS, CDR2 YFSETQ. As DNA, the CDR3 is TGCGCCAGCAGGTCACCAGGGAGCGGGGGGTATGGCTACACCTTC. Its protein product is CASRSPGSGGYGYTF.

V and J are TRBV2 and TRBJ2-1, with 8 nucleotides matching TRBD2. V was pared by 11 bases and J by 5 bases, with 14 bases of the junction left unmatched. This CDR3 comprises 15 residues. Germline V gene lookup returns CDR1 SNHLY and CDR2 FYNNEI. Here the CDR3 DNA reads TGTGCCGCAAAAGGCGGGGGGTGGTCCCACAATGAGCAGTTCTTC. It codes for CAAKGGGWSHNEQFF.

Ten or more counts support this clonotype. This chain joins TRBV6-6 and TRBJ2-3, with D perhaps TRBD2 (7 bases). V lost 2 bases and J 1 base, leaving 10 bases between the germline ends. Germline CDR1 is MNHNY and CDR2 is SVGAGI (reference sequence). The CDR3 is 15 residues long. The CDR3 is CASSYARGRTDTQYF. The CDR3 region has the DNA TGTGCCAGCAGTTACGCGCGGGGGCGCACAGATACGCAGTATTTT.